This T cell receptor (beta chain) comes out of a study of blood T cell repertoires in COVID-19. Germline loops: CDR1 KGHDR, CDR2 SFDVKD. The CDR3 is 16 residues long. With V trimmed by 3 bases and J by 5 bases, 9 bases remained unmatched. Here immunoSEQ multiplex PCR was the method, and the copy in TCRdb shows in-frame clones only, minus some. Seen here are 450,000 to 500,000 clones, about 85% observed once, and the top ten hold 6.5% to 8.5%. Sequenced: PBMCs or T cells enriched from blood (not recorded which). This receptor was identified in a woman aged 60-75 years who had recovered from COVID-19. The V call is TRBV24-1, the J call TRBJ1-5; 7 bases line up with TRBD1. The CDR3 loop is CATSDARDSLYQPQHF. CDR3 bases: TGTGCCACCAGTGATGCCCGGGACAGCCTTTATCAGCCCCAGCATTTT.